This T cell receptor (beta chain) emerged from a study of cytomegalovirus exposure and HLA in healthy donors. As for the study in general: As an earlier analysis found, about 200 million T cells yielded 117 million unique TCR beta sequences. Whole-study findings and limits: The study recorded 164 TCR beta chains that were cytomegalovirus-associated. Presence/absence analyses rested on an assumption that sequencing depth was roughly uniform across donors.

Of note for this clone: Antigen unknown. The junction differs from germline at one of its ends, possibly a read error.

The germline gives CDR1 MRHNA, CDR2 SNTAGT. This CDR3 is 13 amino acids long. A multiplex PCR was run with 60 Vbeta primers and 13 Jbeta primers. Some clones are missing from TCRdb's copy, which holds only in-frame ones; the method was immunoSEQ multiplex PCR. The sample lists 120,000 or so clones; over 60% were seen once. This rearrangement joins TRBV6-4 to TRBJ1-1; D is unresolved. The TCR comes from a human donor in good health. Sequencing was performed on PBMCs. The CDR3 coding sequence is TGTGCCAGCAGTTTACACCCGAACGCTGAAGCTTTCTTT. Translation gives CASSLHPNAEAFF.